This T cell receptor beta chain comes out of a study of CD8+CD57+ T cells in acquired aplastic anemia. The overall study: Quantities of DNA derived from sorted CD4+ and CD8+ cells averaged approximately 3 ug.

All patients picked for sequencing had shown, by flow cytometry, an expansion of CD8+CD57+ cells. No therapy had been given to the patients at the time of blood sampling. Study observations and caveats: Patients had fewer than 35 CD8+ CDR3 sequences in common with controls (the shared set).

According to the study, genomic DNA was the template for TCR beta VDJ and CDR3 profiling. Via MiXCR, TCRdb re-called the reads, giving one row per CDR3 protein. This sample carries roughly 240,000 distinct CDR3 sequences, more than 45% of them seen once, and the ten largest clones take 6.5% to 8%. Regarding this clonotype: What it binds is unknown.

Germline CDR1 is LNHNV and CDR2 is YYDKDF (reference sequence). Trimming removed 3 bases at V and 2 bases at J, with 15 bases between. This CDR3 contains 16 residues. This TCR came from a human donor with aplastic anemia. The chain links TRBV15 to TRBJ2-3; the D gene is possibly TRBD1 (6 bases). Sequenced: sorted CD4+, CD8+, or CD8+CD57+ T cells (not recorded which) from PBMCs. CDR3 nucleotides: TGTGCCACCAGCAGCGACGGACAGTCAAACACAGATACGCAGTATTTT. Translating gives CATSSDGQSNTDTQYF.